The 21 T cell receptor beta chains listed next were all sequenced from one sample in a study of cytomegalovirus exposure and HLA in healthy donors. Primers included in the PCR were 60 Vbeta and 13 Jbeta primers. Here immunoSEQ multiplex PCR was the method, and the copy in TCRdb shows in-frame clones only, minus some. Among 100,000 to 150,000 clones, 79% were seen once, and the ten largest hold 1.5% to 2.5%. Material: PBMCs. These TCRs come from a man aged 18-30 years in good health and CMV-seronegative.

This chain uses TRBV2 with TRBJ1-5; D is perhaps TRBD1 (5 bases). The germline gives CDR1 SNHLY, CDR2 FYNNEI. CDR3 length: 12 amino acids. V was pared by 6 bases and J by 4 bases, with 7 bases between. CDR3 DNA: TGTGCCAGCAGGGGGGGGAATCAGCCCCAGCATTTT. The encoded protein is CASRGGNQPQHF.

V is TRBV5-4 and J is TRBJ1-2; D possibly corresponds to TRBD1 (6 bases). This CDR3 comprises 15 residues. Deletions cut 0 bases from V and 3 bases from J, with 12 bases between. Germline-derived CDR1 and CDR2 are SGHNT and YYREEE (reference sequence). For the CDR3, the DNA is TGTGCCAGCAGCTTGGAGACAGGAACCTACTATGGCTACACCTTC. Its protein product is CASSLETGTYYGYTF.

This chain links TRBV18 with TRBJ2-7; 7 positions match TRBD1. This CDR3 has 16 residues. CDR1 is KGHSH and CDR2 is LQKENI in the germline V gene. Germline trimming cut 0 bases from V and 3 bases from J; bases unmatched to any gene: 8. CDR3 protein: CASSPPWADRVYEQYF. CDR3 DNA sequence: TGTGCCAGCTCACCACCGTGGGCTGACAGGGTCTACGAGCAGTACTTC.

J is TRBJ1-4 and V is TRBV4-3, with 8 bases identical to TRBD1. V lost 0 bases to trimming and J lost 6 bases; unmatched junction nucleotides: 12. This CDR3 has 18 amino acids. Germline CDR1 reads LGHNA; CDR2 reads YSLEER. CDR3 residues: CASSQDMTRGRVYEKLFF. CDR3 nucleotides: TGCGCCAGCAGCCAAGATATGACCAGGGGGCGCGTTTATGAAAAACTGTTTTTT.

The chain has TRBV18 and TRBJ2-1; 11 bases map to TRBD1. From germline, CDR1 is KGHSH and CDR2 LQKENI. The CDR3 consists of 16 residues. Trimming cost V 3 bases and J 7 bases; bases outside gene matches: 8. The CDR3 sequence: CASSPSRGTGGNEQFF. CDR3 nucleotides: TGTGCCAGCTCACCCTCTAGGGGGACAGGGGGAAATGAGCAGTTCTTC.

J is TRBJ2-7 and V is TRBV6-1, with a possible D match to TRBD2 (5 bases). The length of the CDR3 is 17 residues. The germline V gene has CDR1 MNHNS and CDR2 SASEGT. The ends were cut back, 4 bases at V and 2 bases at J, with 21 bases in the middle. The CDR3 region has the DNA TGTGCCAGCAGTGCGTCTTCGGATGGCGGGTACCCCTACGAGCAGTACTTC. Translating it yields CASSASSDGGYPYEQYF.

The chain employs TRBV4-2 and TRBJ2-5; 10 bases match TRBD2. Trimming took 6 bases from V and 4 from J; bases not matched to a gene: 14. The germline gives CDR1 LGHNA, CDR2 YNFKEQ. This CDR3 contains 17 residues. The CDR3 bases are TGTGCCAGCAGGGAATCAACCGGGACTAGCGTCCCAGAGACCCAGTACTTC. Amino acids: CASRESTGTSVPETQYF.

The rearrangement links TRBV29-1 to TRBJ2-1; 9 bases line up with TRBD2. The CDR3 extends over 18 amino acids. CDR1 SQVTM and CDR2 ANQGSEA come from the germline V gene. Trimming cost V 4 bases and J 2 bases; bases outside gene matches: 15. The CDR3 region is CSVVGVWYSGSPYNEQFF. The CDR3 region has the DNA TGCAGCGTTGTCGGTGTGTGGTATAGCGGGAGTCCCTACAATGAGCAGTTCTTC.

The chain links TRBV27 to TRBJ2-3; D perhaps matches TRBD2 (5 bases). The V and J ends lost 5 bases and 9 bases respectively, with 24 bases between them. Per the germline V gene, CDR1 is MNHEY and CDR2 is SMNVEV (reference sequence). The CDR3 contains 16 residues. The CDR3 loop is CASSLPRTVPPETQYF. CDR3 nucleotide sequence: TGTGCCAGCAGTCTCCCGAGGACTGTCCCCCCCGAAACGCAGTATTTT.

The gene calls are TRBV11-2 and TRBJ2-3; no reliable D call. The CDR3 sequence is 12 residues long. Trimming stripped 5 bases from V and 2 bases from J, with 5 bases between. From germline, CDR1 is SGHAT and CDR2 FQNNGV. The CDR3 nucleotides read TGTGCCAGCAGCCCCTTCACAGATACGCAGTATTTT. This encodes CASSPFTDTQYF. Full variable domain (rest looked up from reference TRBV11-2 and TRBJ2-3): EAGVAQSPRYKIIEKRQSVAFWCNPISGHATLYWYQQILGQGPKLLIQFQNNGVVDDSQLPKDRFSAERLKGVDSTLKIQPAKLEDSAVYLCASSPFTDTQYFGPGTRLTVL.

The rearrangement joins TRBV5-6 to TRBJ2-1; 9 bases agree with TRBD1. Germline CDR1 reads SGHDT; CDR2 reads YYEEEE. The ends lost 4 bases at V and 7 bases at J; junction bases unmatched: 3. There are 13 residues in the CDR3. The CDR3 nucleotides read TGTGCCAGCAGCCCGGACAGGGGAAATGAGCAGTTCTTC. Its translation is CASSPDRGNEQFF.

As for this clone: One end of the junction fails to match germline, which may point to a read error. The CDR3 sequence is CASSLWGSQETQYF. The CDR3 DNA sequence: TGTGCCAGCAGTCTATGGGGGAGTCAAGAGACCCAGTACTTC. The V gene is TRBV28, the J gene TRBJ2-5; tentatively, D is TRBD1 or TRBD2 (5 bases each). Germline CDR1 MDHEN, CDR2 SYDVKM. The CDR3 covers 14 residues.

The gene calls are TRBV11-2 and TRBJ2-5; possibly TRBD2 for D (5 bases). This CDR3 spans 13 amino acids. Deletions cut 1 base from V and 3 bases from J, with 6 bases between. From germline, CDR1 is SGHAT and CDR2 FQNNGV. CDR3 sequence (DNA): TGTGCCAGCAGCTTAGTACTAGAAGAGACCCAGTACTTC. This translates into CASSLVLEETQYF. The variable domain in full, completed from reference TRBV11-2 and TRBJ2-5, reads EAGVAQSPRYKIIEKRQSVAFWCNPISGHATLYWYQQILGQGPKLLIQFQNNGVVDDSQLPKDRFSAERLKGVDSTLKIQPAKLEDSAVYLCASSLVLEETQYFGPGTRLLVL.

This clone was seen more than once but under ten times. This may be a read error, as it is one base from a much larger clone. Here the CDR3 omits its conserved ending phenylalanine or tryptophan, so a read error is the likely source. The rearrangement joins TRBV6-6 to TRBJ1-2; D uncertain. CDR1 is MNHNY, CDR2 SVGAGI, per germline (reference sequence). This CDR3 comprises 13 residues. Deletions cut 0 bases from V and 8 bases from J, with 10 bases between. CDR3 nucleotide sequence: TGTGCCAGCAGTTACTCAGGAGTTGACGGCTACACCGTC. It specifies CASSYSGVDGYTV.

This clone was seen just once. The chain combines TRBV6-1 with TRBJ1-1; no reliable D call. There are 14 residues in the CDR3. V shed 4 bases and J shed 1 base, with 10 bases lying between them. CDR1 and CDR2 from the germline V gene are MNHNS and SASEGT. CDR3 region: CASSVAGTNTEAFF. The CDR3 bases are TGTGCCAGCAGTGTGGCGGGCACGAACACTGAAGCTTTCTTT.

The rearrangement links TRBV11-1 to TRBJ2-2; 11 positions agree with TRBD1. With 5 bases clipped from V and 5 bases from J, the junction kept 4 bases outside the gene matches. CDR3 length: 15 residues. Germline CDR1 is SGHAT and CDR2 is FQDESV (reference sequence). CDR3 loop: CASSNRDRGTGELFF. CDR3 DNA sequence: TGTGCCAGCAGCAACCGGGACAGGGGGACCGGGGAGCTGTTTTTT.

This chain connects TRBV14 to TRBJ1-1; D might be TRBD1 (6 bases). Germline CDR1 reads SGHDN; CDR2 reads FVKESK. Trimming shortened V by 0 bases and J by 7 bases, and 9 bases separated the two germline ends. The CDR3 contains 13 residues. CDR3 amino acids: CASSQDLGGEAFF. The CDR3 nucleotides read TGTGCCAGCAGCCAAGATTTAGGGGGTGAAGCTTTCTTT. Looking up the rest from reference TRBV14 and TRBJ1-1 gives the full variable domain: EAGVTQFPSHSVIEKGQTVTLRCDPISGHDNLYWYRRVMGKEIKFLLHFVKESKQDESGMPNNRFLAERTGGTYSTLKVQPAELEDSGVYFCASSQDLGGEAFFGQGTRLTVV.

J is TRBJ2-7 and V is TRBV11-2; unclear D gene. Germline V gene lookup returns CDR1 SGHAT and CDR2 FQNNGV. The germline V and J ends were trimmed by 0 bases and 4 bases, with 4 bases remaining between them. CDR3 size: 12 residues. CDR3 sequence (DNA): TGTGCCAGCAGCTTAGATAGTTACGAGCAGTACTTC. Protein sequence: CASSLDSYEQYF.

The chain couples TRBV7-9 to TRBJ2-7, with a weak D call TRBD1 (6 bases). V lost 1 base to trimming and J lost 3 bases, with 13 bases between them. CDR1 SEHNR and CDR2 FQNEAQ come from the germline V gene (reference sequence). This CDR3 is built from 15 residues. The CDR3 nucleotides are TGTGCCAGCAGCTTAGTCGCAGGGGCCCTCTACGAGCAGTACTTC. Amino acids: CASSLVAGALYEQYF.

For this clone: A junction boundary mismatches the germline segment, possibly from a read error. This chain joins TRBV19 and TRBJ1-5, with unresolved D. The germline V gene has CDR1 LNHDA and CDR2 SQIVND (reference sequence). The CDR3 is made up of 14 amino acids. CDR3 nucleotide sequence: TGTGCCAGTAGTATTTATCATGGCAACCAGCCCCAGCATTTT. Translating it yields CASSIYHGNQPQHF.

This rearrangement joins TRBV28 to TRBJ2-1; 8 bases align to TRBD2. Germline lookup yields CDR1 MDHEN and CDR2 SYDVKM. V shed 5 bases and J 6 bases; nucleotides not matched to a gene: 6. This CDR3 has 14 residues. The CDR3 DNA is TGTGCCAGCAGTAGCACTAGCGGATCCAATGAGCAGTTCTTC. This translates into CASSSTSGSNEQFF.